Listed below are T cell receptor beta chains from one sample, sequenced in a study of blood T cell repertoires in COVID-19. Generated by immunoSEQ multiplex PCR, the TCRdb table keeps only in-frame clones and is missing some. The sample has around 100,000 clones; roughly nine tenths are singletons. The specimen sequenced was peripheral blood. The source is a man in his 60s with acute or convalescent COVID-19. Each CDR3 is given with its conserved first and last residue. The D gene is left open where the match is weak. Only some rows state a clone size, as once, few, many or a class for expanded clones.

>TRBV24-1|TRBD1|NA|TRBJ2-1
TGTGCCACCAGTGATTCGGGACAGACGAATGAGCAGTTCTTC
CATSDSGQTNEQFF
>TRBV4-1|NA|NA|TRBJ2-7
TGCGCCAGCAGCCAAGCCCCCGACAGTAACCCCTCCTACGAGCAGTACTTC
CASSQAPDSNPSYEQYF
>TRBV18|NA|NA|TRBJ2-1
TGTGCCAGCTCACCGCGGCAGGGAGGAACCAATGAGCAGTTCTTC
CASSPRQGGTNEQFF
>TRBV3-1/TRBV3-2|NA|NA|TRBJ2-1
TGTGCCAGCAGCCAAGGGACTGTGTCCTACAATGAGCAGTTCTTC
CASSQGTVSYNEQFF
>TRBV19|NA|NA|TRBJ2-7
TGTGCCAGTAGCACTGCCCATGCGGAAATCTACGAGCAGTACTTC
CASSTAHAEIYEQYF
>TRBV13|NA|NA|TRBJ1-5
TGTGCCAGCAGCTCATCAAAAGGGACTCAAAATCAGCCCCAGCATTTT
CASSSSKGTQNQPQHF
>TRBV10-3|NA|NA|TRBJ2-1
TGTGCCATCAGTGAGTCGGGAGTGAGAATCTACAATGAGCAGTTCTTC
CAISESGVRIYNEQFF
>TRBV10-3|TRBD1|NA|TRBJ2-3
TGTGCCATCAGTGGGGGGCCAGGGGGCGGCACAGATACGCAGTATTTT
CAISGGPGGGTDTQYF
>TRBV3-1/TRBV3-2|TRBD2|few|TRBJ2-1
TGTGCCAGCAGCCAAGATTTAGTAGCGGGAGATGAGCAGTTCTTC
CASSQDLVAGDEQFF
>TRBV12-3/TRBV12-4|NA|NA|TRBJ2-5
TGTGCCAGCAGTCCGAGGGGGGAGACCCAGTACTTC
CASSPRGETQYF
>TRBV11-2|NA|NA|TRBJ2-1
TGTGCCAGCACCCTCCGGGTGACGAATGAGCAGTTCTTC
CASTLRVTNEQFF
>TRBV27|NA|NA|TRBJ1-1
TGTGCCAGCAGTTTATCCGCGGCGGCCTGGAGAGACACTGAAGCTTTCTTT
CASSLSAAAWRDTEAFF
>TRBV28|NA|NA|TRBJ2-4
TGTGCCAGCAGTTTATCCTTAGCCAAAAACATTCAGTACTTC
CASSLSLAKNIQYF
>TRBV28|TRBD1|few|TRBJ2-7
TGTGCCAGCACCCCCCAGGGGGCCCCCTACGAGCAGTACTTC
CASTPQGAPYEQYF
>TRBV30|TRBD1|NA|TRBJ1-1
TGTGCCTGGAGTTTTCGACAGGGAGGCACTGAAGCTTTCTTT
CAWSFRQGGTEAFF
>TRBV5-1|NA|NA|TRBJ1-1
TGCGCCAGCAGCTTGGGTCCTAGCGACTCGAACACTGAAGCTTTCTTT
CASSLGPSDSNTEAFF
>TRBV28|TRBD1|NA|TRBJ2-1
TGTGCCAGTCAGACGGGGAGGACAGGGGGGTTGAATGAGCAGTTCTTC
CASQTGRTGGLNEQFF
>TRBV29-1|NA|NA|TRBJ2-1
TGCAGCGTTGAGATAGCGGCCCTTCTCGCAGCCTACAATGAGCAGTTCTTC
CSVEIAALLAAYNEQFF
>TRBV11-3|NA|few|TRBJ1-1
TGTGCCAGCAGCTCCCAGCTCGGGGGATGGGCTTTCTTT
CASSSQLGGWAFF
>TRBV7-6|NA|NA|TRBJ2-1
TGTGCCAGCAGTCGTCTCCCGGGGACCCGGGGGAATGAGCAGTTCTTC
CASSRLPGTRGNEQFF
>TRBV12-5|TRBD1|NA|TRBJ1-2
TGTGCTAGTGCCTGGGACAGGGAGGGCTACACCTTC
CASAWDREGYTF
>TRBV18|NA|NA|TRBJ1-2
TGTGCCAGCTCACCACCTAACAGCCCCTATGGCTACACCTTC
CASSPPNSPYGYTF
>TRBV27|TRBD2|NA|TRBJ2-2
TGTGCCAGCAGGCCTGGGGCTAAAGCGGGAGCCGGGGAGCTGTTTTTT
CASRPGAKAGAGELFF
>TRBV11-2|TRBD1|NA|TRBJ1-4
TGTGCCAGCAGCTTGGGGCAGGGGGCTGAAAAACTGTTTTTT
CASSLGQGAEKLFF
>TRBV5-4|NA|NA|TRBJ2-3
TGTGCCAGCAGCCCCGGGATAGCGTCAGATACGCAGTATTTT
CASSPGIASDTQYF
>TRBV20-1|NA|NA|TRBJ1-1
TGCAGTGCTAGTGCCGACAGTCCTACTGAAGCTTTCTTT
CSASADSPTEAFF
>TRBV18|NA|once|TRBJ2-2
TGTGCCAGCTCACCCAAATTCGGAGGGGACAGCAACACCGGGGAGCTGTTTTTT
CASSPKFGGDSNTGELFF
>TRBV24-1|TRBD2|few|TRBJ2-3
TGTGCCACCAGTGATTTAGCGGGAGATACAGATACGCAGTATTTT
CATSDLAGDTDTQYF
>TRBV7-8|TRBD1|NA|TRBJ1-5
TGTGCCAGCAGCCTAAGAGTTTCGGGACAGGGCTTTCAGCCCCAGCATTTT
CASSLRVSGQGFQPQHF
>TRBV25-1|TRBD1|NA|TRBJ1-3
TGTGCCAGCAGTGGGTCCGGACAGGGAGGAGGAAACACCATATATTTT
CASSGSGQGGGNTIYF
>TRBV3-1/TRBV3-2|TRBD1|NA|TRBJ1-1
TGTGCCAGCAGGCGGCGGGACAGAGATAGTGAAGCTTTCTTT
CASRRRDRDSEAFF
>TRBV27|NA|NA|TRBJ1-1
TGTGCCAGCAGCTACAGGGTCATGAACACTGAAGCTTTCTTT
CASSYRVMNTEAFF
>TRBV24-1|TRBD1|NA|TRBJ2-1
TGTGCCACCAGTGATACCGGGACAGGGTGGAATGAGCAGTTCTTC
CATSDTGTGWNEQFF
>TRBV19|NA|NA|TRBJ1-2
TGTGCCAGTAAGTTCCGACAGGTAGGGTTTGGCTACACCTTC
CASKFRQVGFGYTF
>TRBV5-4|NA|NA|TRBJ1-6
TGTGCCAGCAGCCAGGGGAGCTCCTATAATTCACCCCTCCACTTT
CASSQGSSYNSPLHF
>TRBV11-3|TRBD1|NA|TRBJ1-4
TGTGCCAGCAGCTTCGCGACAGGGTCGGATGAAAAACTGTTTTTT
CASSFATGSDEKLFF
>TRBV18|TRBD1|NA|TRBJ1-2
TGTGCCAGCTCACAGGACAGGGGGTATGGCTACACCTTC
CASSQDRGYGYTF
>TRBV7-9|NA|NA|TRBJ1-1
TGTGCCAGCAGCTTAGCGATAACAGGTAATGAAGCTTTCTTT
CASSLAITGNEAFF
>TRBV29-1|NA|NA|TRBJ2-7
TGCAGCGTGGAAGGGGCCGGCTACGAGCAGTACTTC
CSVEGAGYEQYF
>TRBV2|TRBD1|NA|TRBJ2-5
TGTGCCAGCAGTGAACCCCAGGACAGGGGGGATTGGGAGACCCAGTACTTC
CASSEPQDRGDWETQYF
>TRBV6-5|NA|NA|TRBJ1-1
TGTGCCAGCAGCCGGGGTCGCTGGGCCCCTGAAGCTTTCTTT
CASSRGRWAPEAFF
>TRBV7-3|NA|NA|TRBJ1-1
TGTGCCAGCAGCCTCAGCGCAGGGGAGAACACTGAAGCTTTCTTT
CASSLSAGENTEAFF
>TRBV19|NA|once|TRBJ1-1
TGTGCCAGTAGTGACTGGGGGGGCATGAACACTGAAGCTTTCTTT
CASSDWGGMNTEAFF
>TRBV28|NA|NA|TRBJ1-2
TGTGCCAGCAGTTTGGTCCAGACAGTGTATGGCTACACCTTC
CASSLVQTVYGYTF
>TRBV28|NA|NA|TRBJ2-1
TGTGCCAGCTCCCCTCGGGTAAACAATGAGCAGTTCTTC
CASSPRVNNEQFF
>TRBV30|NA|NA|TRBJ1-1
TGTGCCTGGGGCCGGGGGGCTGGCACTGAAGCTTTCTTT
CAWGRGAGTEAFF